The clone carrying this T cell receptor beta chain was recorded a few times. CDR1 and CDR2 from the germline V gene are SQVTM and ANQGSEA. Between the trimmed V and J ends, which lost 0 bases and 3 bases, there was a span of 12 bases. This CDR3 is 14 amino acids long. The authors' processing: Nucleated cell counts were estimated from reference gene primer amplification. Sequencing used immunoSEQ multiplex PCR; TCRdb keeps in-frame clones, though not all of them. D and trimming come from the DNA, and the V and J calls and clone size come from that table. The data contain 120,000 to 150,000 clones, approximately 84% of them singletons. This sample is drawn from a study of blood T cell repertoires in COVID-19. Study background: From T cells, B-cell-depleted T cells, or PBMCs came the material, which was cDNA or gDNA.

A COVID-19 case had been met by exposed participants during the 2 weeks before study entry. This TCR was sampled from a woman aged 18-29 years who had been exposed to COVID-19. The V gene is TRBV29-1, the J gene TRBJ2-7, with a tentative D call TRBD1 (5 bases). Input material: PBMCs or T cells enriched from blood (not recorded which). The CDR3 bases are TGCAGCGTTGAAGATCGAGGACACAACTACGAGCAGTACTTC. It encodes CSVEDRGHNYEQYF.